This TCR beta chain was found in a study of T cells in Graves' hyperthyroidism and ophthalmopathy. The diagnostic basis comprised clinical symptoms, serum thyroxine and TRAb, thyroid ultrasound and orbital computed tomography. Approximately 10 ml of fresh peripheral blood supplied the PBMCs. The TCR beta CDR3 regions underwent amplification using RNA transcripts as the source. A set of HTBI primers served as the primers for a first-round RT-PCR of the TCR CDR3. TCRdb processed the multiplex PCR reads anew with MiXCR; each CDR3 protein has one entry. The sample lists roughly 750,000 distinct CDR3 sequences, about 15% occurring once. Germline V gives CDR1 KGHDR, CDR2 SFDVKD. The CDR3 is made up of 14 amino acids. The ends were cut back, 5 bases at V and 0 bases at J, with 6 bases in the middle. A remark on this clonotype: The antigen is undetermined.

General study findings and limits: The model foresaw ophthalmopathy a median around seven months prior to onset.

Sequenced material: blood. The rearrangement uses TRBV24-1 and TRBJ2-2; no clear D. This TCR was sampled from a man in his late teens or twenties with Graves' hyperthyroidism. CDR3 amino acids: CATSVNPNTGELFF. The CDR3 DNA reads TGTGCCACCAGTGTTAACCCGAACACCGGGGAGCTGTTTTTT.